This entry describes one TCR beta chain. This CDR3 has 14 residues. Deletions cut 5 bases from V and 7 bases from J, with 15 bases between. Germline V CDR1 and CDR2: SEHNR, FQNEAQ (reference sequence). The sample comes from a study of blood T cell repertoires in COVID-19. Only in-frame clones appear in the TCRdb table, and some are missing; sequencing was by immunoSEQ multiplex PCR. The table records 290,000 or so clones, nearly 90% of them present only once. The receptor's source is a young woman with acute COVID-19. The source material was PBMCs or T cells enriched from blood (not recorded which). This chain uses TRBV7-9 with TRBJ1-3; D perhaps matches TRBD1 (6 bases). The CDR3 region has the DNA TGTGCCAGCAGCGTTCAGGGAAGGGGGAACACCATATATTTT. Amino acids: CASSVQGRGNTIYF.